The entry below describes one T cell receptor beta chain. Its antigen is undetermined. Germline V gene data show CDR1 as MNHEY and CDR2 as SVGAGI. This CDR3 contains 15 residues. The V end lost 5 bases, the J end lost 4 bases, and 17 bases lay between the germline ends. The sample comes from a study of cytomegalovirus exposure and HLA in healthy donors. General study points: Three of the chains that were CMV-associated were confirmed in vitro to be specific for CMV antigens. Reports state that TCR beta sequences accurately predicted most subjects' HLA-A and HLA-B alleles. Per a later analysis, HLA-associated TCR beta chains showed more clonal expansion than other, equally common TCR beta chains.

The PCR contained 60 Vbeta and 13 Jbeta primers. Libraries were prepared by immunoSEQ multiplex PCR; TCRdb keeps only in-frame clonotypes and omits some of them. The sample consists of some 210,000 clones, almost 80% of them appearing once. The TCR sequence derives from a male donor in good health and CMV-seronegative. This chain joins TRBV6-5 and TRBJ1-1; weak D call: TRBD1 (5 bases). What was sequenced was PBMCs. The CDR3 sequence: CASSTGEYSGTEAFF. As DNA, the CDR3 is TGTGCCAGCAGTACAGGTGAATATAGCGGCACTGAAGCTTTCTTT.